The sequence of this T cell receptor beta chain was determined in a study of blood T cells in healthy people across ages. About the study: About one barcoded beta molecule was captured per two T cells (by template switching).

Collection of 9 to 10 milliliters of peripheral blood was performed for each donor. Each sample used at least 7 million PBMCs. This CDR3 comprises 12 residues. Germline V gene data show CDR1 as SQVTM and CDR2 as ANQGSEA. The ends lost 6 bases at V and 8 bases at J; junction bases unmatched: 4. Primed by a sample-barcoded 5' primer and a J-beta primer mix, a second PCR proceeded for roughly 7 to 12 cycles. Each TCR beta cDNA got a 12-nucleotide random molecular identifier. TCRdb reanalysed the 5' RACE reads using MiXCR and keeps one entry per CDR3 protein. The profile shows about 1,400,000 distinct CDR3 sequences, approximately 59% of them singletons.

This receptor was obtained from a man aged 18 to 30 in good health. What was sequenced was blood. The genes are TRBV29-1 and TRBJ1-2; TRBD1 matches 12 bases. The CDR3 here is CSVGQGAVGYTF. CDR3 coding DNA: TGCAGCGTGGGACAGGGGGCCGTAGGCTACACCTTC.